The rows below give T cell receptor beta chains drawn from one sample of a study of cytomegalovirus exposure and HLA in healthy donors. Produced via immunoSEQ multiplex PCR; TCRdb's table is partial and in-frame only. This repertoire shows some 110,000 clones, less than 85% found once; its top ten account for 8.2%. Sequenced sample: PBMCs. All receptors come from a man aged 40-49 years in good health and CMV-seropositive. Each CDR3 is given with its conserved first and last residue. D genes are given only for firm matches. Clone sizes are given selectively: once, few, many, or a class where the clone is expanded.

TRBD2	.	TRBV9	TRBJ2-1	TGTGCCAGCAGCGTCGATAGCGGGTACTACAATGAGCAGTTCTTC	CASSVDSGYYNEQFF
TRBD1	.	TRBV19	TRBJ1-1	TGTGCCAGTAGTTCCAGGGGGCTCAAGGATGCGAACACTGAAGCTTTCTTT	CASSSRGLKDANTEAFF
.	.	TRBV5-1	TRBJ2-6	TGCGCCAGCAGCGGGGGGACCCCGGGGGCCAACGTCCTGACTTTC	CASSGGTPGANVLTF
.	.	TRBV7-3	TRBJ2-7	TGTGCCAGCAGCTTACTTCCAGCGGGCTCCTACGAGCAGTACTTC	CASSLLPAGSYEQYF
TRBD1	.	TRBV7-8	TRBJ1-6	TGTGCCAGCAGCAACGGACAGGGCCGAAATTCACCCCTCCACTTT	CASSNGQGRNSPLHF
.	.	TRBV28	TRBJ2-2	TGTGCCAGCAGTTTGGAGGAGATCACCGGGGAGCTGTTTTTT	CASSLEEITGELFF
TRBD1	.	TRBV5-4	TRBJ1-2	TGTGCCAGCAGCTTGGCCCCGGGACAGGGATTAAACGGCTACACCTTC	CASSLAPGQGLNGYTF
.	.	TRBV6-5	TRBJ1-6	TGTGCCACCAAGCGGGAATCCTATAATTCACCCCTCCACTTT	CATKRESYNSPLHF
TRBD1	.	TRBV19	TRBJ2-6	TGTGCCAGTAGTATCAGCGCAGGGGGCATATCTGGGGCCAACGTCCTGACTTTC	CASSISAGGISGANVLTF
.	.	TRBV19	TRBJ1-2	TGTGCCAGTAGGGGCAAAGAATGGAGGGGCTATGGCTACACCTTC	CASRGKEWRGYGYTF
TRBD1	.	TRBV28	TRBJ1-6	TGTGCCAGCAGAACAGGGGGCGCAGTTCGGAATTCACCCCTCCACTTT	CASRTGGAVRNSPLHF
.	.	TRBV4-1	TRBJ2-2	TGCGCCAGCAGCCAAGTTTTGGCGGCAGACACCGGGGAGCTGTTTTTT	CASSQVLAADTGELFF
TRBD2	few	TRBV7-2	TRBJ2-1	TGTGCCAGCAGCCCTGGGCGGGGGGTTTACAATGAGCAGTTCTTC	CASSPGRGVYNEQFF
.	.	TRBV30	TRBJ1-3	TGTGCCTGGAGCTGGGGAGCTGGAAACACCATATATTTT	CAWSWGAGNTIYF
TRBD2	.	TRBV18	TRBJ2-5	TGTGCCAGCTCACCGCGGACTAGCGGGAGACAAGAGACCCAGTACTTC	CASSPRTSGRQETQYF
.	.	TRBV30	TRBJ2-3	TGTGCCTGGAGTGTCAGGGGTGCAGATACGCAGTATTTT	CAWSVRGADTQYF
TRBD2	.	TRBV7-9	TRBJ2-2	TGTGCCAGCAGCCGGACTAGCGGGTATACGAACACCGGGGAGCTGTTTTTT	CASSRTSGYTNTGELFF
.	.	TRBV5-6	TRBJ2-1	TGTGCCAGCAGCTCACTCAACAGCAATGAGCAGTTCTTC	CASSSLNSNEQFF
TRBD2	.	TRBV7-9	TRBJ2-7	TGTGCCAGCAGCCGAAGCGGGAACGAGCAGTACTTC	CASSRSGNEQYF
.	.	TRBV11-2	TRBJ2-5	TGTGCCAGCAGCGCGGCAGGGGAGACCCAGTACTTC	CASSAAGETQYF
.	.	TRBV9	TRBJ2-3	TGTGCCAGCAGCGCGCTAGCGAGAGATACGCAGTATTTT	CASSALARDTQYF
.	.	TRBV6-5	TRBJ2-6	TGTGCCAGCAGTTACAGGGTCGGGGCTGGGGCCAACGTCCTGACTTTC	CASSYRVGAGANVLTF
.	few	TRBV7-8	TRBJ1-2	TGTGCCAGCAGCTTAGCGGGACTGGGGCAAGCGAATGGCTACACCTTC	CASSLAGLGQANGYTF
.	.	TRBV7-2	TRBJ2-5	TGTGCCAGCAGCCCTCCCGGGAACGGAGAGACCCAGTACTTC	CASSPPGNGETQYF
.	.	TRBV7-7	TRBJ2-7	TGTGCTAGCAGCTTAGGGGACAACTACGAGCAGTACTTC	CASSLGDNYEQYF
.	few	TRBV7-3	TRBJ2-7	TGTGCCAGCAGCTTAACGACAGGCGGGGAGCAGTACTTC	CASSLTTGGEQYF
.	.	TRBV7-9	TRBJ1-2	TGTGCCAGCAGCTTATTGGACACCTATGGCTACACCTTC	CASSLLDTYGYTF
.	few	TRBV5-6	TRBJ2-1	TGTGCCAGCAGCTCCTATTCCGAGCAGTTCTTC	CASSSYSEQFF
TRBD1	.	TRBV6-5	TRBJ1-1	TGTGCCAGCAGTGGGGACAGCACTGAAGCTTTCTTT	CASSGDSTEAFF
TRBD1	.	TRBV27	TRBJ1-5	TGTGCCAGCAGTCAGACAGGGGGCGGAGGACAGCCCCAGCATTTT	CASSQTGGGGQPQHF
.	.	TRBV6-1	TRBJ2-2	TGTGCCAGCAGGGCCGGGACAACAACCGGGGAGCTGTTTTTT	CASRAGTTTGELFF
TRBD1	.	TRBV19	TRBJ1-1	TGTGCCAGTAGTATGGGTTTAACGAACAGGGGGTTTGCAGGAAGGACTGAAGCTTTCTTT	CASSMGLTNRGFAGRTEAFF